A selection of T cell receptor beta chains follows, all from one sample in a study of cytomegalovirus exposure and HLA in healthy donors. Repertoires were generated with immunoSEQ multiplex PCR, while TCRdb's copy carries only in-frame clones and drops some. The sample shows some 120,000 clones, 75% to 85% of them seen only once. Input material: PBMCs. The receptors stem from a man in his forties or fifties in good health and CMV-seronegative. Each CDR3 is given with its conserved first and last residue. A D gene is named only where the DNA matches it firmly. Clone sizes are given selectively: once, few, many, or a class where the clone is expanded.

abundance,j_gene,v_gene,d_gene,CDR3aa
.,TRBJ2-2,TRBV10-3,TRBD2,CAIAGGAGTGELFF
.,TRBJ2-2,TRBV27,TRBD2,CASSPAGSVTGELFF
.,TRBJ1-1,TRBV30,.,CAWSGKGRGDTEAFF
.,TRBJ2-7,TRBV19,.,CASSMERRYEQYF
once,TRBJ2-2,TRBV6-5,.,CASSYPAGELFF
.,TRBJ2-3,TRBV29-1,.,CSVSQGFTDTQYF
.,TRBJ2-1,TRBV7-9,.,CASSLIVDEQFF
.,TRBJ2-1,TRBV5-1,TRBD2,CASSLNPQGAGYNEQFF
.,TRBJ2-1,TRBV15,.,CATSRETGLREQFF
.,TRBJ1-1,TRBV7-6,.,CASSLGAEGTEAFF
.,TRBJ1-2,TRBV6-1,.,CATVFGGLGGYTF
.,TRBJ1-2,TRBV25-1,.,CASSGTGSANYGYTF
.,TRBJ2-3,TRBV2,.,CASREYQGTDTQYF
.,TRBJ2-7,TRBV7-6,TRBD1,CASSLAPGGEYEQYF
.,TRBJ1-1,TRBV30,.,CAWSTSQVNTEAFF
once,TRBJ2-7,TRBV2,.,CASSAEDYSYEQYF
.,TRBJ2-1,TRBV10-2,TRBD2,CASTGTSGIDEQFF
few,TRBJ1-3,TRBV9,.,CASSVQGSGNTIYF
.,TRBJ2-7,TRBV7-2,TRBD2,CASSAREGRGEQYF
.,TRBJ2-7,TRBV19,.,CASSIDRGVSYEQYF
.,TRBJ1-1,TRBV20-1,.,CSANQYTEAFF
once,TRBJ2-3,TRBV10-1,TRBD1,CASSENRGPDTQYF
.,TRBJ2-1,TRBV5-1,TRBD2,CASSPGGSGGYNEQFF
.,TRBJ1-1,TRBV2,TRBD1,CASGGQGIEAFF